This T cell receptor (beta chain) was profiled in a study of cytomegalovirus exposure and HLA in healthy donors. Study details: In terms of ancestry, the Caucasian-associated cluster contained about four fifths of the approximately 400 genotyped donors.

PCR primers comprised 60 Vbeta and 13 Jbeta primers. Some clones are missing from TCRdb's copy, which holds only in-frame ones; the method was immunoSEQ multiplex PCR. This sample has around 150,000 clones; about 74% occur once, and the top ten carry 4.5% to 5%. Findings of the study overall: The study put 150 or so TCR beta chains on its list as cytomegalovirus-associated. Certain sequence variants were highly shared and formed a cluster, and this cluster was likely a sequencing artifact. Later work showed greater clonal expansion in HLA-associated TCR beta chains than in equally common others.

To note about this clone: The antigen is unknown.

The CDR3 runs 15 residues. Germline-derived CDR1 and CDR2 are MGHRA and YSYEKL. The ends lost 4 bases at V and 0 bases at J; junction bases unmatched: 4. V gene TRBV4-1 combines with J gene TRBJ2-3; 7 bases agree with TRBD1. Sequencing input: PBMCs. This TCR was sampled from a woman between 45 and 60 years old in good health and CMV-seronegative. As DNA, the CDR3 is TGCGCCAGCAGCCTACGACAGGGAAGCACAGATACGCAGTATTTT. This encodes CASSLRQGSTDTQYF.